The rows below give T cell receptor beta chains drawn from one sample of a study of CD4 T cell repertoires in COVID-19. Sequenced by immunoSEQ multiplex PCR; TCRdb stores in-frame clones only, minus some. The table has approximately 8,400 clones, under 90% seen once. The sample was effector memory CD4+ T cells from blood, taken before the COVID-19 pandemic. The receptors stem from a human donor who had COVID-19. The CDR3 runs from the conserved cysteine through the conserved F or W. Fields, in order: J gene, D gene, clone size, V gene, CDR3 DNA, CDR3 protein. D genes are given only for firm matches. Rows give clone size only sometimes, using once, few, many, or a class for an expanded clone.

J: TRBJ1-1
D: TRBD1
size: .
V: TRBV7-3
DNA: TGTGCCAGCAGCTCCCCGCCCCGGACAGGGATCACTGAAGCTTTCTTT
CDR3: CASSSPPRTGITEAFF

J: TRBJ1-2
D: TRBD1
size: .
V: TRBV28
DNA: TGTGCCAGCACCCCACAGGGGGCGACCCCCCGTGGGTATGGCTACACCTTC
CDR3: CASTPQGATPRGYGYTF

J: TRBJ1-1
D: .
size: .
V: TRBV21-1
DNA: TGTGCCAGCAGCACCGGGGGGGACAGGGCCACTCGAAAAGCTTTCTTT
CDR3: CASSTGGDRATRKAFF

J: TRBJ2-7
D: .
size: .
V: TRBV18
DNA: TGTGCCAGCTCAGGGTCGGGCGAGCAGTACTTC
CDR3: CASSGSGEQYF

J: TRBJ1-1
D: .
size: .
V: TRBV11-2
DNA: TGTGCCAGCACCTGGATTGGGGGCACGAGTGAAGCTTTCTTT
CDR3: CASTWIGGTSEAFF

J: TRBJ2-5
D: TRBD1
size: .
V: TRBV28
DNA: TGTGCCAGCGGTTCAGTATCGACAGGGGGCGCGACCCAGTACTTC
CDR3: CASGSVSTGGATQYF

J: TRBJ1-1
D: .
size: .
V: TRBV11-2
DNA: TGTGCCAGCAGCTTCAGGCCGGGGATCACTGAAGCTTTCTTT
CDR3: CASSFRPGITEAFF

J: TRBJ2-2
D: .
size: once
V: TRBV10-1
DNA: TGCGCCAGCAATCAAGGGGGGGCTAACCCCGGGGAGCTGTTTTTT
CDR3: CASNQGGANPGELFF

J: TRBJ1-1
D: TRBD1
size: .
V: TRBV2
DNA: TGTGCCAGCAGTCGGGACAGCTGGGAGAACACTGAAGCTTTCTTT
CDR3: CASSRDSWENTEAFF

J: TRBJ2-3
D: .
size: .
V: TRBV28
DNA: TGTGCCAGCAGTTTTGGGGGGAGAACAGATACGCAGTATTTT
CDR3: CASSFGGRTDTQYF

J: TRBJ1-5
D: .
size: .
V: TRBV12-1
DNA: TGTGCCAGCAGTACCCTGGGGCCCCATCAGCCCCAGCATTTT
CDR3: CASSTLGPHQPQHF

J: TRBJ1-1
D: TRBD1
size: few
V: TRBV23-1
DNA: TGCGCCAGCAGTCGCCCGGGCTTTCCCAGGGACAGGGGGCCAGAGAACACTGAAGCTTTCTTT
CDR3: CASSRPGFPRDRGPENTEAFF

J: TRBJ1-5
D: TRBD1
size: .
V: TRBV30
DNA: TGTGCCTGGAGAGCGGACAGGGGAAATCAGCCCCAGCATTTT
CDR3: CAWRADRGNQPQHF

J: TRBJ1-3
D: TRBD1
size: .
V: TRBV5-8
DNA: TGTGCCAGCAGCTCATTGACAGGGAACACTGGAAACACCATATATTTT
CDR3: CASSSLTGNTGNTIYF

J: TRBJ2-5
D: .
size: .
V: TRBV7-2
DNA: TGTGCCAGCAGCCAGACACAAGAGACCCAGTACTTC
CDR3: CASSQTQETQYF

J: TRBJ2-7
D: TRBD1
size: .
V: TRBV10-3
DNA: TGTGCCATCAGTGACCTAACAGGGGGGAGGAACGAGCAGTACTTC
CDR3: CAISDLTGGRNEQYF

J: TRBJ1-1
D: TRBD1
size: .
V: TRBV10-3
DNA: TGTGCCATCAGTCCTGGGACAGGGGGCGGCACTGAAGCTTTCTTT
CDR3: CAISPGTGGGTEAFF

J: TRBJ1-3
D: .
size: once
V: TRBV5-1
DNA: TGCGCCAGCAGTAGACCCGGGGACACCATATATTTT
CDR3: CASSRPGDTIYF

J: TRBJ2-3
D: .
size: .
V: TRBV5-1
DNA: TGCGCCAGCAGCTTGGCGCAGGGCCCTGCGGGGACGCAGTATTTT
CDR3: CASSLAQGPAGTQYF

J: TRBJ2-3
D: TRBD1
size: .
V: TRBV7-3
DNA: TGTGCCAGCAGCCAGACAGGGGCGGGAGATACGCAGTATTTT
CDR3: CASSQTGAGDTQYF

J: TRBJ2-7
D: TRBD2
size: .
V: TRBV6-1
DNA: TGTGCCAGCAGTGACGATACTAGCGCGCAGTACTTC
CDR3: CASSDDTSAQYF

J: TRBJ2-1
D: TRBD2
size: .
V: TRBV7-3
DNA: TGTGCCAGCAGCCCCGGGACTAGCGACAATGAGCAGTTCTTC
CDR3: CASSPGTSDNEQFF

J: TRBJ1-2
D: TRBD1
size: once
V: TRBV28
DNA: TGTGCCAGCAGTTCCACAGGGGCTCGAGGCTACACCTTC
CDR3: CASSSTGARGYTF

J: TRBJ1-2
D: .
size: .
V: TRBV9
DNA: TGTGCCAGCAGCGTAGTTGTAAACAGCAACTATGGCTACACCTTC
CDR3: CASSVVVNSNYGYTF

J: TRBJ2-7
D: TRBD1
size: few
V: TRBV4-1
DNA: TGCGCCAGCAGCCTTACCTCTAGGGGGCTGGAACGTACCTACGAGCAGTACTTC
CDR3: CASSLTSRGLERTYEQYF

J: TRBJ1-2
D: TRBD1
size: .
V: TRBV18
DNA: TGTGCCAGCTCACCTGGGACAGAGGGGGTTAGCCATGGCTACACCTTC
CDR3: CASSPGTEGVSHGYTF

J: TRBJ1-2
D: .
size: .
V: TRBV18
DNA: TGTGCCAGCTCACCAGGGAGGCAGGTACCTGAATCTGGCTACACCTTC
CDR3: CASSPGRQVPESGYTF

J: TRBJ2-3
D: TRBD2
size: .
V: TRBV29-1
DNA: TGCAGCGTTGGGGGACTAGCGGGACCAGATACGCAGTATTTT
CDR3: CSVGGLAGPDTQYF

J: TRBJ2-3
D: TRBD2
size: .
V: TRBV19
DNA: TGTGCCAGTAGTCGGGGCCTAGCGGGAGGGCCCTCACATACGCAGTATTTT
CDR3: CASSRGLAGGPSHTQYF

J: TRBJ2-2
D: .
size: .
V: TRBV10-2
DNA: TGCGCCAGCAGCCTAGGGGGGGCCCGTAGCGGGGAGCTGTTTTTT
CDR3: CASSLGGARSGELFF

J: TRBJ2-7
D: TRBD1
size: .
V: TRBV5-1
DNA: TGCGCCAGCAGCTTAATACAGGGGAACGAGCAGTACTTC
CDR3: CASSLIQGNEQYF

J: TRBJ2-1
D: TRBD2
size: .
V: TRBV6-1
DNA: TGTGCCAGCAGTGAAGCGAGTCTAGCGGGGAACAATGAGCAGTTCTTC
CDR3: CASSEASLAGNNEQFF